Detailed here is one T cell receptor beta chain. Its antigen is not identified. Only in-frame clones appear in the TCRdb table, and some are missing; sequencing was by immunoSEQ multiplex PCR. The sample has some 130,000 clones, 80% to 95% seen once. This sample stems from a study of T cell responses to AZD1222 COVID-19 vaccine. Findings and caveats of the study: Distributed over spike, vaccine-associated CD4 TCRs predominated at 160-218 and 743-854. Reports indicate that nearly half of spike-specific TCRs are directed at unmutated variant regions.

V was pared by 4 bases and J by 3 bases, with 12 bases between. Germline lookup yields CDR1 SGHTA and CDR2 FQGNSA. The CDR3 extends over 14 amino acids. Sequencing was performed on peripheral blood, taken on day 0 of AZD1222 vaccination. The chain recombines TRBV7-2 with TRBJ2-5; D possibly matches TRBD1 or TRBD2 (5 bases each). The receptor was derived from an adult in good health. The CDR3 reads CASSSWDGEETQYF. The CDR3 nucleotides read TGTGCCAGCAGCTCCTGGGACGGAGAAGAGACCCAGTACTTC.